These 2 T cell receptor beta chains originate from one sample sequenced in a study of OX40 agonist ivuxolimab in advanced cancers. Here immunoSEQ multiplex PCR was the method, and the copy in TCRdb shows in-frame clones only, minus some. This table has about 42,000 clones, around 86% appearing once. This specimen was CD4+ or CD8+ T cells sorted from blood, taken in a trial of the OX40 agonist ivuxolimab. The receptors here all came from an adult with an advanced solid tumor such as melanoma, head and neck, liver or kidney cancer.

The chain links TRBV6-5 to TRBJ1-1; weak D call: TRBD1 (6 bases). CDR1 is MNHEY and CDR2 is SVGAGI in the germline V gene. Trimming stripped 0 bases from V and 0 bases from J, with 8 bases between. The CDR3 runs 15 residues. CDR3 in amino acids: CASSYSGHLNTEAFF. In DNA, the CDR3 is TGTGCCAGCAGTTACTCGGGACATTTGAACACTGAAGCTTTCTTT.

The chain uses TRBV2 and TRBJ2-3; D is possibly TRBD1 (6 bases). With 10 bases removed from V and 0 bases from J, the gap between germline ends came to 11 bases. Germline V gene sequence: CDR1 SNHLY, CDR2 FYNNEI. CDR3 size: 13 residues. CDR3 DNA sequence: TGTGCCACCACTGGACAGAGCACAGATACGCAGTATTTT. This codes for CATTGQSTDTQYF.